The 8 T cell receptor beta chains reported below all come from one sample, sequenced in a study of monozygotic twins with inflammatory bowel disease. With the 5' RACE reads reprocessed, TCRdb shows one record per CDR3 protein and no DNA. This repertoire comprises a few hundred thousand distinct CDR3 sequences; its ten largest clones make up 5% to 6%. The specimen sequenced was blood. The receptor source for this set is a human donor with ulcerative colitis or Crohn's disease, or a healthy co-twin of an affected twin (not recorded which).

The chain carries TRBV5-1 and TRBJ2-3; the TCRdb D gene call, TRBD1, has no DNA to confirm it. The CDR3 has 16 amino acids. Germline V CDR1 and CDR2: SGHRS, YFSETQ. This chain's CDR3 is CASSLATRGAPDTQYF.

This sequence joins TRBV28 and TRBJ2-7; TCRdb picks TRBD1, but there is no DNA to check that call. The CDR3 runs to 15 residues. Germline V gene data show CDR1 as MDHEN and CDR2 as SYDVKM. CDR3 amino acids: CASSFGSGGKYEQYF. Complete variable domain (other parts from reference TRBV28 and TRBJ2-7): DVKVTQSSRYLVKRTGEKVFLECVQDMDHENMFWYRQDPGLGLRLIYFSYDVKMKEKGDIPEGYSVSREKKERFSLILESASTNQTSMYLCASSFGSGGKYEQYFGPGTRLTVT.

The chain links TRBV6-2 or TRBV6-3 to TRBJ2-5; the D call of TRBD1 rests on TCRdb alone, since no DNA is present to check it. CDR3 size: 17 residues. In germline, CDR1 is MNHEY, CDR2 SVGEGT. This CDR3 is CASSLRGVPTVQETQYF.

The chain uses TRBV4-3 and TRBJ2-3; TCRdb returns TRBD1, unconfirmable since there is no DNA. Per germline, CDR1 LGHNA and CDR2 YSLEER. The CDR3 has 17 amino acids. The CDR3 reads CASSHISGFASTDTQYF.

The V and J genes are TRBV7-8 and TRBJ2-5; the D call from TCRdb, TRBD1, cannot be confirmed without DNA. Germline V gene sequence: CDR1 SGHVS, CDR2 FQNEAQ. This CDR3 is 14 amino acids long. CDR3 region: CASRLSGGAETQYF.

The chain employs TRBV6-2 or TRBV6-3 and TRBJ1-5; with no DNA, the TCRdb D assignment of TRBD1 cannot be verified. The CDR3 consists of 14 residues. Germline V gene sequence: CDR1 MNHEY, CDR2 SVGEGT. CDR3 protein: CASSLLPGHQPQHF.

CDR3: CASSLAGVEQPQHF. This rearrangement joins TRBV7-2 to TRBJ1-5. The CDR3 extends over 14 amino acids. The germline V gene encodes CDR1 SGHTA and CDR2 FQGNSA.

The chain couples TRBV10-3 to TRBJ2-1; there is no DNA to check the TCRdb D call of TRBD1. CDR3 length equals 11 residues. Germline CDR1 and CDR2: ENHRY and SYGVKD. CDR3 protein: CAIGDRGEQFF.